This T cell receptor (beta chain) comes out of a study of blood T cell repertoires in COVID-19. Study as a whole: PBMCs, B-cell-depleted T cells, or T cells were the source of the cDNA or gDNA that made up the material.

The CDR3 has 15 residues. The germline V and J ends were trimmed by 1 base and 1 base, with 11 bases remaining between them. Germline lookup yields CDR1 LNHDA and CDR2 SQIVND (reference sequence). How the authors handled the data: Reference gene primer amplification yielded estimated nucleated cell counts. Only in-frame clones appear in the TCRdb table, and some are missing; sequencing was by immunoSEQ multiplex PCR. V, J and clone size derive from that table, while D and trimming were established from the DNA sequence. Here the sample spans roughly 41,000 clones, about 85% being singletons. This TCR was sampled from a man in his fifties or sixties with COVID-19, enrolled during active disease. Sequencing was carried out using peripheral blood. The genes are TRBV19 and TRBJ2-7; tentatively, D is TRBD2 (5 bases). CDR3 in amino acids: CASSIVPGFSYEQYF. CDR3 sequence (DNA): TGTGCCAGTAGTATAGTGCCGGGGTTTTCCTACGAGCAGTACTTC.